This T cell receptor beta chain stems from a study of T cell repertoires in cytomegalovirus infection. Across the whole study: Peptides in the study included HLA-C-restricted and HLA-B-restricted CMV epitopes. Indications came from public TCR beta signatures; they pointed to CMV infection and to a matching HLA type. Study-level points and caveats: Carriers of CMV plus the relevant HLA were identified by cumulative public TCR beta family frequency. HLA-C-restricted CMV-specific TCR beta clonotypes prevailed in the ex vivo response.

TCRdb fed the reads into MiXCR, producing one record per CDR3 protein. The top ten hold approximately 15% of the sample, which has 350,000 to 400,000 distinct CDR3 sequences, roughly 34% seen once. A few counts support this clonotype. The antigen is unknown. V was pared by 5 bases and J by 5 bases, with 10 bases between. Germline V gene lookup returns CDR1 SGHTA and CDR2 FQGNSA. The CDR3 spans 13 residues. The chain combines TRBV7-2 with TRBJ2-1; no definite D call. The TCR comes from a human donor in good health (CMV status not recorded). Some clones in this sample may be carry-over from other donors' samples. The sequencing here drew on cultured PBMCs, taken from culture after CMV antigen stimulation. CDR3 residues: CASSPDNNNEQFF. The DNA of the CDR3 is TGTGCCAGCAGCCCAGACAATAACAATGAGCAGTTCTTC.